These 24 T cell receptor beta chains originate from one sample sequenced in a study of radiation and T cells in renal cell carcinoma. Time point defined: blood 2 weeks post-SBRT. Documented treatment: 15 Gy SBRT to primary tumor, nephrectomy 4 weeks later. Sequencing was performed with immunoSEQ multiplex PCR; in TCRdb, only in-frame clones are kept and a portion is missing. The profile shows about 130,000 clones, over 75% of them singletons. This sample comprised blood, obtained from a patient whose treatment included radiotherapy and nephrectomy. The receptors here all came from a woman aged 60 to 75 with renal cell carcinoma.

The CDR3 spells CASSRGQGYTDTQYF. DNA of the CDR3: TGTGCCAGCAGTAGAGGACAGGGATACACAGATACGCAGTATTTT. V and J are TRBV27 and TRBJ2-3; 8 bases align to TRBD1. The CDR3 totals 15 residues. Trimming took 5 bases from V and 2 from J; bases not matched to a gene: 6. Germline CDR1 reads MNHEY; CDR2 reads SMNVEV (reference sequence).

This CDR3 is CASRGGGVNTEAFF. The CDR3 DNA follows: TGTGCCAGCAGGGGCGGGGGGGTGAACACTGAAGCTTTCTTT. This sequence joins TRBV6-6 and TRBJ1-1; tentative D call: TRBD1 (5 bases). The CDR3 is made up of 14 amino acids. Germline loops: CDR1 MNHNY, CDR2 SVGAGI (reference sequence). V dropped 6 bases and J dropped 0 bases, with 11 bases sitting between them.

The genes are TRBV10-2 and TRBJ1-5; 9 bases are shared with TRBD1. Trimming took 6 bases from V and 7 from J; bases not matched to a gene: 4. Germline V CDR1 and CDR2: WSHSY, SAAADI. The CDR3 is 13 residues long. CDR3 nucleotide sequence: TGCGCCAGCAGGGGGACAGGGAGGCAGCCCCAGCATTTT. Amino acids: CASRGTGRQPQHF.

The V gene is TRBV7-2, the J gene TRBJ2-5; either TRBD1 or TRBD2 may supply D (5 bases each). V was trimmed by 1 base and J by 5 bases, leaving 11 bases between them. In germline, CDR1 is SGHTA, CDR2 FQGNSA. The CDR3 runs to 14 residues. CDR3 sequence: CASSLVGDLETQYF. DNA for the CDR3: TGTGCCAGCAGCTTAGTGGGGGATTTGGAGACCCAGTACTTC.

For the CDR3, the DNA is TGTGCCAGCAGTACCGGGACGGCCGCCTACGAGCAGTACTTC. Encoded protein: CASSTGTAAYEQYF. The rearrangement links TRBV7-8 to TRBJ2-7; either TRBD1 or TRBD2 may fit D (5 bases each). Germline-derived CDR1 and CDR2 are SGHVS and FQNEAQ. Trimming pared 6 bases from V and 2 bases from J, leaving 14 bases between. The CDR3 is made up of 14 amino acids.

The rearrangement joins TRBV7-2 to TRBJ1-1; no clear D. Germline loops: CDR1 SGHTA, CDR2 FQGNSA. The ends were cut back, 1 base at V and 5 bases at J, with 11 bases in the middle. CDR3 size: 14 residues. This CDR3 reads CASSLGVAETEAFF. CDR3 DNA sequence: TGTGCCAGCAGCTTAGGAGTAGCGGAGACTGAAGCTTTCTTT. The full variable domain, completed using reference TRBV7-2 and TRBJ1-1, is GAGVSQSPSNKVTEKGKDVELRCDPISGHTALYWYRQSLGQGLEFLIYFQGNSAPDKSGLPSDRFSAERTGGSVSTLTIQRTQQEDSAVYLCASSLGVAETEAFFGQGTRLTVV.

This clone was detected only once. The CDR3 reads CASSEGYQEQYF. As DNA, the CDR3 is TGTGCCAGCAGTGAAGGGTATCAAGAGCAGTACTTC. This rearrangement joins TRBV6-1 to TRBJ2-7, with no clear D. CDR1 is MNHNS and CDR2 is SASEGT in the germline V gene. V was cut by 1 base and J by 7 bases, with 8 bases left in between. The CDR3 runs to 12 residues.

The chain uses TRBV7-9 and TRBJ1-2; D may be TRBD1 (5 bases). This CDR3 is built from 14 residues. Germline V lookup: CDR1 SEHNR, CDR2 FQNEAQ (reference sequence). The ends were cut back, 3 bases at V and 0 bases at J, with 8 bases in the middle. CDR3 protein: CASSFGASNYGYTF. DNA for the CDR3: TGTGCCAGCAGCTTCGGGGCCTCTAACTATGGCTACACCTTC.

This clone was found once. V and J are TRBV27 and TRBJ2-2; D call uncertain. Per germline, CDR1 MNHEY and CDR2 SMNVEV (reference sequence). The CDR3 totals 13 residues. V dropped 4 bases and J dropped 8 bases, with 11 bases sitting between them. CDR3 amino acids: CASSYGVTGELFF. CDR3 DNA: TGTGCCAGCAGTTATGGGGTAACGGGGGAGCTGTTTTTT.

This rearrangement joins TRBV5-1 to TRBJ1-4; 9 bases are a match to TRBD1. In germline, CDR1 is SGHRS, CDR2 YFSETQ. The CDR3 has 14 residues. J gave up 5 bases and V 4 bases, and 3 bases lay outside the gene matches. In nucleotides, the CDR3 is TGCGCCAGCAGCCCCGGGACAGGGAATGAAAAACTGTTTTTT. Residues: CASSPGTGNEKLFF.

The chain is built from TRBV6-5 and TRBJ1-3; D gene unclear. Germline CDR1 is MNHEY and CDR2 is SVGAGI. Trimming pared 0 bases from V and 4 bases from J, leaving 13 bases between. This CDR3 is 16 amino acids long. DNA of the CDR3: TGTGCCAGCAGTTACTCCCAGAACCCCCGGGGAAACACCATATATTTT. Translated, it gives CASSYSQNPRGNTIYF.

The count of this clone is one. The chain uses TRBV19 and TRBJ2-3; perhaps D is TRBD1 or TRBD2 (5 bases each). CDR1 and CDR2 from the germline V gene are LNHDA and SQIVND (reference sequence). This CDR3 spans 15 amino acids. V was cut by 5 bases and J by 1 base, with 13 bases left in between. The CDR3 sequence: CASSEFRDRTDTQYF. The CDR3 nucleotides read TGTGCCAGTAGTGAGTTCAGGGACCGCACAGATACGCAGTATTTT.

This clone was counted a few times. As DNA, the CDR3 is TGTGCCAGCTCACCCGCCCCCAGAGGGCAAGAGACCCAGTACTTC. Encoded protein: CASSPAPRGQETQYF. The chain joins TRBV18 to TRBJ2-5; D might be TRBD2 (5 bases). This CDR3 spans 15 amino acids. V lost 3 bases, J lost 2 bases, and 13 bases lay in between. The V gene's germline CDR1 is KGHSH and CDR2 LQKENI. Combining the CDR3 with reference TRBV18 and TRBJ2-5 gives the whole variable domain NAGVMQNPRHLVRRRGQEARLRCSPMKGHSHVYWYRQLPEEGLKFMVYLQKENIIDESGMPKERFSAEFPKEGPSILRIQQVVRGDSAAYFCASSPAPRGQETQYFGPGTRLLVL.

V and J are TRBV2 and TRBJ1-1; D is unclear. The CDR3 has 15 residues. In germline, CDR1 is SNHLY, CDR2 FYNNEI. Trimming left V 4 bases short and J 0 bases short, with 12 bases between. CDR3 DNA sequence: TGTGCCAGCAGTGTATTGGGCAGCTTGAACACTGAAGCTTTCTTT. Its translation: CASSVLGSLNTEAFF.

The chain combines TRBV6-1 with TRBJ1-2; maybe TRBD1 (6 bases). Germline V lookup: CDR1 MNHNS, CDR2 SASEGT. This CDR3 has 15 residues. V was clipped by 4 bases and J by 7 bases, with 19 bases between them. This CDR3 is CASSGEGGLVFGYTF. The DNA of the CDR3 is TGTGCCAGCAGTGGGGAGGGGGGGCTGGTCTTTGGCTACACCTTC.

The V and J genes are TRBV2 and TRBJ2-5; TRBD2 matches at 15 bases. V trimming: 3 bases; J trimming: 5 bases; junction bases outside the gene matches: 4. The CDR3 contains 16 residues. Per germline, CDR1 SNHLY and CDR2 FYNNEI. The CDR3 sequence is CASSDGLAGGGETQYF. Written as DNA, the CDR3 is TGTGCCAGCAGTGACGGACTAGCGGGGGGGGGCGAGACCCAGTACTTC. The whole variable domain, filled in from reference TRBV2 and TRBJ2-5, reads EPEVTQTPSHQVTQMGQEVILRCVPISNHLYFYWYRQILGQKVEFLVSFYNNEISEKSEIFDDQFSVERPDGSNFTLKIRSTKLEDSAMYFCASSDGLAGGGETQYFGPGTRLLVL.

The rearrangement links TRBV28 to TRBJ2-2; D remains ambiguous. This CDR3 spans 15 amino acids. Looked up from germline, CDR1 is MDHEN and CDR2 is SYDVKM. With 4 bases removed from V and 3 bases from J, the gap between germline ends came to 12 bases. In nucleotides, the CDR3 is TGTGCCAGCAGTTCCACACCGGGCCACACCGGGGAGCTGTTTTTT. As protein: CASSSTPGHTGELFF.

The rearrangement uses TRBV13 and TRBJ2-5; 7 nucleotides match TRBD2. The J call may be mistaken, given a closer DNA end match to TRBJ2-7. The CDR3 is made up of 15 amino acids. From germline, CDR1 is PRHDT and CDR2 FYEKMQ (reference sequence). In nucleotides, the CDR3 is TGTGCCAGCAGCTTAGGAGGCGGGAGAGTCGACGAGCAGTACTTC. Translation gives CASSLGGGRVDEQYF.

Here the CDR3 DNA reads TGTGCCAGCAGCTCAGGACTAGCGGGGGAGACGCAGTATTTT. This translates into CASSSGLAGETQYF. The chain carries TRBV11-3 and TRBJ2-3, with 13 bases matching TRBD2. Per germline, CDR1 SGHNT and CDR2 YENEEA. The junction had 4 bases not matched to a gene; V was cut back by 4 bases and J by 9 bases. The CDR3 runs 14 residues.

This clone was counted a few times. At the DNA level, this CDR3 is encoded by other sequences in the same sample as well. The CDR3 sequence: CASSLAYEQYF. The CDR3 DNA sequence: TGCGCCAGCAGCTTGGCGTACGAGCAGTACTTC. The rearrangement uses TRBV5-1 and TRBJ2-7; D is ambiguous. V lost 0 bases to trimming and J lost 4 bases, with 2 bases between them. In germline, CDR1 is SGHRS, CDR2 YFSETQ. This CDR3 spans 11 amino acids.

Here the CDR3 reads CAWSVQTGEPLHF. The CDR3 bases are TGTGCCTGGAGTGTACAGACAGGGGAACCCCTCCACTTT. This sequence joins TRBV30 and TRBJ1-6; 8 bases fit TRBD1. V lost 0 bases and J lost 12; bases outside the gene matches: 4. The length of the CDR3 is 13 residues. Germline CDR1 reads GTSNPN; CDR2 reads SVGIG (reference sequence).

This chain uses TRBV9 with TRBJ2-5; the D is unclear. This CDR3 has 15 residues. V was cut by 0 bases and J by 4 bases, with 13 bases left in between. Per the germline V gene, CDR1 is SGDLS and CDR2 is YYNGEE. The CDR3 coding sequence is TGTGCCAGCAGCGTAGAACCTCAACGAAGAGAGACCCAGTACTTC. Amino acid sequence: CASSVEPQRRETQYF.

Here the CDR3 DNA reads TGTGCCAGCAGCTTAGTGCGCGATTATGGCTACACCTTC. Translated, it gives CASSLVRDYGYTF. V is TRBV7-2 and J is TRBJ1-2; D is unclear. Trimming cost V 1 base and J 5 bases, with 8 bases left between them. This CDR3 is built from 13 residues. Germline CDR1 reads SGHTA; CDR2 reads FQGNSA. The full variable domain, rest sourced from reference TRBV7-2 and TRBJ1-2, is GAGVSQSPSNKVTEKGKDVELRCDPISGHTALYWYRQSLGQGLEFLIYFQGNSAPDKSGLPSDRFSAERTGGSVSTLTIQRTQQEDSAVYLCASSLVRDYGYTFGSGTRLTVV.

The chain uses TRBV6-5 and TRBJ1-1; D remains unclear. The germline CDR1 and CDR2 sequences are MNHEY and SVGAGI. The CDR3 consists of 14 residues. The germline V and J ends were trimmed by 8 bases and 1 base, with 14 bases remaining between them. The CDR3 bases are TGTGCCAGCCGAAAGGACCCGGGGAACACTGAAGCTTTCTTT. Encoded protein: CASRKDPGNTEAFF.